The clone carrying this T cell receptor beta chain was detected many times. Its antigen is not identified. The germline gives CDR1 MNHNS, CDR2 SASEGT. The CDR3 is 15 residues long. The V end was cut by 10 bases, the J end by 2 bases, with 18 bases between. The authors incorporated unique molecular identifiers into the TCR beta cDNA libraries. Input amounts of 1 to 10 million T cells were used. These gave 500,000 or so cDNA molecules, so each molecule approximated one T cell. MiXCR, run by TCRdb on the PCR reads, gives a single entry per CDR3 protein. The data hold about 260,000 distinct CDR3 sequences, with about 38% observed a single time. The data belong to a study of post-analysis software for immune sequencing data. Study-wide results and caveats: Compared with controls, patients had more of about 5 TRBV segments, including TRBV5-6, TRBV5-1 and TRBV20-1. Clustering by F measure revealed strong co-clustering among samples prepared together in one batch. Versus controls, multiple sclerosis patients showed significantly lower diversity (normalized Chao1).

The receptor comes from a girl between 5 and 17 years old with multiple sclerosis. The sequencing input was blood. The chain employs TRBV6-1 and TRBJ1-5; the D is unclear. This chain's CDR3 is CATTTEPFGNQPQHF. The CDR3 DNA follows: TGTGCCACCACAACAGAGCCCTTCGGCAATCAGCCCCAGCATTTT.